The clone carrying this T cell receptor (beta chain) appeared a few times. Its specificity is unknown. V was clipped by 4 bases and J by 1 base, with 8 bases between them. The CDR3 is 12 residues long. Per the germline V gene, CDR1 is SQVTM and CDR2 is ANQGSEA. Combining a sample-barcoded 5' primer with a J-beta primer mix, a second PCR ran for roughly 7 to 12 cycles. TCRdb passed the 5' RACE reads through MiXCR, listing each CDR3 protein once. The table lists 600,000 to 900,000 distinct CDR3 sequences, 20% to 30% of them singletons. The record originates from a study of blood T cells in healthy people across ages. Notes on the study in general: Getting older went along with TCR beta diversity per million T cells dropping roughly linearly.

PBMCs, at least 6 million per sample, were isolated. The sample also formed part of further work on T cells of mothers and their children.

The sequence was collected from a boy under 18 in good health. The genes are TRBV29-1 and TRBJ2-7; D is unclear. Sequencing was carried out using blood. Here the CDR3 DNA reads TGCAGCGTTGGGATGAGTTCCTACGAGCAGTACTTC. It encodes CSVGMSSYEQYF.